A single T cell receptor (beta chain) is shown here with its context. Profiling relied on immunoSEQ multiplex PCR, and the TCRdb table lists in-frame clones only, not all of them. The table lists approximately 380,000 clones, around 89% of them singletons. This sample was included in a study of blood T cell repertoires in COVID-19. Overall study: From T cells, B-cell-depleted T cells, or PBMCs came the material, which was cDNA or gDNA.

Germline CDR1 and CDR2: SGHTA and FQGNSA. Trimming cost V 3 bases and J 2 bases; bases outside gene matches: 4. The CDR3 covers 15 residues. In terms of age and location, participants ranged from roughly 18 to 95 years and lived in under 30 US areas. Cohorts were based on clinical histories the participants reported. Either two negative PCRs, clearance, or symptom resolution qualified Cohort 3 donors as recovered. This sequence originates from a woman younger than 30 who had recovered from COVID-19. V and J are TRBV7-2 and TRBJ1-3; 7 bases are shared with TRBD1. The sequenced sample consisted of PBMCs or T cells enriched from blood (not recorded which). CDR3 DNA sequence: TGTGCCAGCAGCTTCAGACAGGGTGCTGGAAACACCATATATTTT. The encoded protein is CASSFRQGAGNTIYF.